A single sample is the source of the 14 T cell receptor beta chains below, sequenced in a study of blood T cell repertoires in COVID-19. The table came from immunoSEQ multiplex PCR; TCRdb's copy has only in-frame clones and leaves some out. The repertoire holds fewer than 40,000 clones, with less than 90% as singletons. Sequenced input: peripheral blood. These receptors all stem from a woman of 80 years or more with active or convalescent COVID-19.

The V and J genes are TRBV10-1 and TRBJ2-1; 10 bases are shared with TRBD2. This CDR3 is 14 amino acids long. V dropped 5 bases and J dropped 8; count of bases not matched to a gene: 6. The germline gives CDR1 WNHNN, CDR2 SYGVQD (reference sequence). CDR3 sequence reads: CASSKSGGAHEQFF. CDR3 in DNA: TGCGCCAGCAGTAAGAGCGGGGGGGCGCATGAGCAGTTCTTC.

A few counts support this clone. The chain has TRBV9 and TRBJ2-1; no firm D call. CDR1 is SGDLS and CDR2 is YYNGEE in the germline V gene. Trimming stripped 3 bases from V and 7 bases from J, with 8 bases between. The CDR3 has 12 residues. In DNA form, the CDR3 reads TGTGCCAGCAGCGAATTAGCAAATGAGCAGTTCTTC. It translates to CASSELANEQFF.

This rearrangement joins TRBV6-5 to TRBJ1-1, with 8 bases aligning to TRBD1. Germline V gene data show CDR1 as MNHEY and CDR2 as SVGAGI. Trimming at V came to 8 bases and at J to 7 bases, leaving 15 bases not matched to a gene. The CDR3 totals 15 residues. CDR3 DNA sequence: TGTGCCAGCTTTAACGTCCGGAGACAGGGGCTTGAAGCTTTCTTT. Protein sequence: CASFNVRRQGLEAFF.

The rearrangement uses TRBV18 and TRBJ2-2; TRBD1 aligns across 12 bases. The CDR3 spans 17 residues. The junction had 3 bases not matched to a gene; V was cut back by 0 bases and J by 4 bases. The germline V gene encodes CDR1 KGHSH and CDR2 LQKENI. As DNA, the CDR3 is TGTGCCAGCTCACCACCGGGACAGGGGGCTGGCACCGGGGAGCTGTTTTTT. Translated, it gives CASSPPGQGAGTGELFF.

V gene TRBV6-5 combines with J gene TRBJ1-1; 7 nucleotides align to TRBD1. Germline values: CDR1 MNHEY, CDR2 SVGAGI. Unmatched junction bases numbered 3, after V lost 4 bases and J lost 1 base. The CDR3 loop spans 14 amino acids. CDR3 nucleotide sequence: TGTGCCAGCAGTTCCCGGACAGGGAACACTGAAGCTTTCTTT. Residues: CASSSRTGNTEAFF.

V is TRBV2 and J is TRBJ1-1; possibly TRBD1 for D (6 bases). V lost 5 bases, J lost 4 bases, and 14 bases lay in between. The CDR3 consists of 14 residues. Germline-derived CDR1 and CDR2 are SNHLY and FYNNEI. The CDR3 nucleotides read TGTGCCAGCAGTCATAGGGTAGGGGGCACTGAAGCTTTCTTT. As protein: CASSHRVGGTEAFF.

This clone turned up a few times. The rearrangement links TRBV5-1 to TRBJ1-4; weak D call: TRBD1 (5 bases). The V gene's germline CDR1 is SGHRS and CDR2 YFSETQ. CDR3 size: 15 residues. V was cut by 4 bases and J by 8 bases, with 18 bases left in between. The CDR3 here is CASSQAQGGSEKLFF. In DNA form, the CDR3 reads TGCGCCAGCAGCCAGGCTCAGGGTGGCAGCGAAAAACTGTTTTTT. The full variable domain, completed using reference TRBV5-1 and TRBJ1-4, is KAGVTQTPRYLIKTRGQQVTLSCSPISGHRSVSWYQQTPGQGLQFLFEYFSETQRNKGNFPGRFSGRQFSNSRSEMNVSTLELGDSALYLCASSQAQGGSEKLFFGSGTQLSVL.

This clone was counted a single time. The genes are TRBV5-4 and TRBJ1-6; 8 bases match TRBD1. V was clipped by 3 bases and J by 8 bases; unmatched bases: 7. The CDR3 is 15 residues long. Germline CDR1 reads SGHNT; CDR2 reads YYREEE (reference sequence). CDR3 in amino acids: CASSWDRKRDSPLHF. Written as DNA, the CDR3 is TGTGCCAGCAGCTGGGACAGGAAGAGGGATTCACCCCTCCACTTT.

This clone was counted a single time. The chain has TRBV25-1 and TRBJ2-5, with 9 bases that match TRBD1. V was pared by 4 bases and J by 2 bases, with 8 bases of the junction left unmatched. Germline values: CDR1 MGHDK, CDR2 SYGVNS. The CDR3 runs 16 residues. The CDR3 loop reads CASSALGGQGQETQYF. CDR3 DNA sequence: TGTGCCAGCAGTGCCCTCGGGGGACAGGGACAAGAGACCCAGTACTTC.

The J gene is TRBJ1-3, the V gene TRBV7-5. TRBV7-5 is a recognized pseudogene. The CDR3 sequence is 15 residues long. This CDR3 reads CVRRPGRSSGNTIYF. CDR3 sequence (DNA): TGTGTCAGAAGACCCGGGAGGTCCTCTGGAAACACCATATATTTT.

The chain combines TRBV5-4 with TRBJ2-7; the D gene is possibly TRBD1 (5 bases). Germline CDR1 SGHNT, CDR2 YYREEE (reference sequence). V was shortened by 3 bases and J by 2 bases, with 9 bases between the two germline ends. The CDR3 sequence is 13 residues long. The CDR3 DNA is TGTGCCAGCAGCTCCCCAGGGACCTACGAGCAGTACTTC. Its translation: CASSSPGTYEQYF.

In its sample, this clone was seen once. The V gene is TRBV5-5, the J gene TRBJ1-3, with 8 bases matching TRBD1. This CDR3 contains 17 residues. J lost 0 bases, V lost 0 bases, and 5 bases had no gene match. CDR1 and CDR2 from the germline V gene are SGHKS and YYEKEE (reference sequence). CDR3 in amino acids: CASSLDRGFSSGNTIYF. In DNA, the CDR3 is TGTGCCAGCAGCTTGGACAGGGGGTTCAGCTCTGGAAACACCATATATTTT. The whole variable domain, filled in from reference TRBV5-5 and TRBJ1-3, reads DAGVTQSPTHLIKTRGQQVTLRCSPISGHKSVSWYQQVLGQGPQFIFQYYEKEERGRGNFPDRFSARQFPNYSSELNVNALLLGDSALYLCASSLDRGFSSGNTIYFGEGSWLTVV.

The J gene is TRBJ2-7, the V gene TRBV12-3 or TRBV12-4, with D possibly being TRBD2 (5 bases). V shed 4 bases and J shed 5 bases, with 12 bases lying between them. The CDR3 is 13 residues long. CDR3 DNA: TGTGCCAGCAGTTCCGTAGAGGGAGACGAGCAGTACTTC. Translated: CASSSVEGDEQYF.

The chain joins TRBV11-1 to TRBJ2-4; D may be TRBD1 (5 bases). Trimming cost V 5 bases and J 6 bases, with 11 bases left between them. This CDR3 region has 13 residues. The V gene's germline CDR1 is SGHAT and CDR2 FQDESV (reference sequence). The CDR3 bases are TGTGCCAGCAGCCCGAGCCAGGGAAACATTCAGTACTTC. Translating gives CASSPSQGNIQYF.